This T cell receptor (beta chain) was captured by sequencing in a study of T-cell reconstitution after alpha-beta-depleted transplantation in children. Findings of the study overall: Several hundred expanded graft clones reportedly supplied alpha-beta T cells about two months after transplant. Several patients had high TCRbeta diversity at day 60; it came from surviving recipient T cells and thymic progenitors. Once a year had passed after transplant, T-cell counts and diversity came mostly from newly produced T cells.

This clonotype was observed a few times. Its antigen remains unidentified. Germline V gene sequence: CDR1 MGHRA, CDR2 YSYEKL. V lost 3 bases to trimming and J lost 9 bases, with 12 bases between them. This CDR3 is built from 13 residues. Preparation of the TCRbeta library involved a method that used unique molecular identifiers. TCRdb independently ran MiXCR on the PCR reads; one entry per CDR3 protein. The repertoire holds about 980,000 distinct CDR3 sequences, with less than 30% as singletons. The sequences come from PBMCs, mostly from graft donor cells, collected 360 days after TCRalphabeta/CD19-depleted stem cell transplant. The receptor comes from a boy less than two years old who had a stem cell transplant for SCID, so the T cells may come from the graft donor. This chain uses TRBV4-1 with TRBJ2-1, with D tentatively TRBD1 (6 bases). The CDR3 here is CASSHRQAFEQFF. The CDR3 DNA reads TGCGCCAGCAGCCATAGACAGGCCTTTGAGCAGTTCTTC.